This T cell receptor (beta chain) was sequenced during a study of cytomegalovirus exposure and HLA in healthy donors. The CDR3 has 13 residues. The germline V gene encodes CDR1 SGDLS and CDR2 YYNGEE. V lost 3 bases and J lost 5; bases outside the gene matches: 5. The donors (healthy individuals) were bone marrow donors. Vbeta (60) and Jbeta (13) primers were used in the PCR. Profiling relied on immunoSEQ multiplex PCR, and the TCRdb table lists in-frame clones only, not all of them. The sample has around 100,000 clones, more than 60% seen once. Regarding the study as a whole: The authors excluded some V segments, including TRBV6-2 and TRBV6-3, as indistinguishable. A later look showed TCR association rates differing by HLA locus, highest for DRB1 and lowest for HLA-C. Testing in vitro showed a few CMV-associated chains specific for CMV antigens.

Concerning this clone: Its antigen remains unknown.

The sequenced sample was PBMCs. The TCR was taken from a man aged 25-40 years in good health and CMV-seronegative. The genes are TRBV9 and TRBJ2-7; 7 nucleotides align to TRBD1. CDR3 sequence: CASSAGGRNEQYF. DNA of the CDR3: TGTGCCAGCAGCGCAGGGGGTAGAAACGAGCAGTACTTC.